This TCR beta chain was sequenced for a study of patients with pleural tuberculosis. This clonotype was picked up many times. Germline V gene lookup returns CDR1 SGHAT and CDR2 FQNNGV. CDR3 length equals 14 residues. V gave up 0 bases and J gave up 6 bases, with 11 bases separating them. MiXCR, applied by TCRdb to the reads, yields one record per CDR3 protein. In the table there are around 50,000 distinct CDR3 sequences, about 7.9% of which are singletons. The receptor's source is a human donor with pleural tuberculosis. The chain joins TRBV11-2 to TRBJ1-2; TRBD1 might be the D (5 bases). In DNA form, the CDR3 reads TGTGCCAGCAGCTTAGACGGGGGGAGAGATGGCTACACCTTC. Its translation is CASSLDGGRDGYTF.